One sample yielded the 26 T cell receptor beta chains listed below, sequenced in a study of blood T cell repertoires in COVID-19. Sequencing was performed with immunoSEQ multiplex PCR; in TCRdb, only in-frame clones are kept and a portion is missing. Of roughly 200,000 clones listed, roughly 76% are singletons. The material sequenced was peripheral blood. The receptors originated from a woman aged 50 to 60 with active or convalescent COVID-19.

The CDR3 protein is CATSKGTEYGYTF. As DNA, the CDR3 is TGTGCCACCTCAAAGGGGACAGAATATGGCTACACCTTC. This chain joins TRBV19 and TRBJ1-2; 7 positions match TRBD1. With 10 bases clipped from V and 5 bases from J, the junction kept 10 bases outside the gene matches. Germline V gene lookup returns CDR1 LNHDA and CDR2 SQIVND (reference sequence). CDR3 length equals 13 residues.

This rearrangement joins TRBV19 to TRBJ1-2; 9 positions match TRBD1. Germline assignment: CDR1 LNHDA and CDR2 SQIVND (reference sequence). V lost 5 bases and J lost 2; bases outside the gene matches: 6. CDR3 length equals 15 residues. As DNA, the CDR3 is TGTGCCAGTAGTTCTCCGGGACAGGGAAACTATGGCTACACCTTC. It codes for CASSSPGQGNYGYTF.

This chain uses TRBV4-3 with TRBJ1-3; TRBD1 might be the D (5 bases). CDR3 size: 17 residues. Germline loops: CDR1 LGHNA, CDR2 YSLEER. Trimming took off 0 bases at V and 8 bases at J, with 20 bases between the two ends. In DNA form, the CDR3 reads TGCGCCAGCAGCCAAGATTTCGGCAGGGTGGGATGGGACACCATATATTTT. Translated, it gives CASSQDFGRVGWDTIYF.

This clone was observed a single time. The chain recombines TRBV7-2 with TRBJ2-7; a possible D gene is TRBD1 (5 bases). Per the germline V gene, CDR1 is SGHTA and CDR2 is FQGNSA. The V end was cut by 5 bases, the J end by 2 bases, with 16 bases between. The CDR3 extends over 15 amino acids. This CDR3 reads CASSPFGAEPYEQYF. As DNA, the CDR3 is TGTGCCAGCAGCCCCTTTGGGGCAGAGCCCTACGAGCAGTACTTC.

Only a few counts were recorded for this clone. The chain has TRBV28 and TRBJ2-7; 7 bases agree with TRBD2. Germline CDR1 reads MDHEN; CDR2 reads SYDVKM. The junction had 0 bases not matched to a gene; V was cut back by 3 bases and J by 1 base. This CDR3 contains 13 residues. The CDR3 is CASSLGGSYEQYF. For the CDR3, the DNA is TGTGCCAGCAGTTTGGGGGGGTCCTACGAGCAGTACTTC.

CDR3 loop: CASSFNPGQGNTEAFF. DNA for the CDR3: TGTGCCAGCAGCTTTAATCCGGGACAGGGGAACACTGAAGCTTTCTTT. The rearrangement uses TRBV7-2 and TRBJ1-1, with 9 bases identical to TRBD1. V was clipped by 3 bases and J by 1 base; unmatched bases: 6. The CDR3 runs 16 residues. Germline CDR1 and CDR2: SGHTA and FQGNSA. Supplemented by reference TRBV7-2 and TRBJ1-1, the full variable domain reads GAGVSQSPSNKVTEKGKDVELRCDPISGHTALYWYRQSLGQGLEFLIYFQGNSAPDKSGLPSDRFSAERTGGSVSTLTIQRTQQEDSAVYLCASSFNPGQGNTEAFFGQGTRLTVV.

The sample holds a few counts of this clone. The chain couples TRBV5-5 to TRBJ1-6; D might be TRBD1 (5 bases). CDR1 is SGHKS, CDR2 YYEKEE, per germline (reference sequence). V shed 4 bases and J shed 0 bases, with 14 bases lying between them. There are 17 residues in the CDR3. CDR3 sequence: CASSTGAQGSYNSPLHF. Here the CDR3 DNA reads TGTGCCAGCAGCACTGGAGCTCAGGGCTCCTATAATTCACCCCTCCACTTT.

The V gene is TRBV7-2, the J gene TRBJ2-1; D perhaps matches TRBD2 (6 bases). This CDR3 is 16 amino acids long. The germline gives CDR1 SGHTA, CDR2 FQGNSA. Trimming cost V 2 bases and J 10 bases, with 21 bases left between them. The CDR3 region is CASSLMAGWTSDEQFF. The CDR3 DNA sequence: TGTGCCAGCAGCTTAATGGCGGGGTGGACCTCGGACGAGCAGTTCTTC.

This clone has just one count. CDR3 bases: TGTGCCAGCAGTCAAAAGGTGGGGCGGGGTTTGAACACTGAAGCTTTCTTT. Amino acid sequence: CASSQKVGRGLNTEAFF. The J gene is TRBJ1-1, the V gene TRBV2; tentative D call: TRBD1 (5 bases). Germline V gene sequence: CDR1 SNHLY, CDR2 FYNNEI. This CDR3 is built from 17 residues. The germline V and J ends were trimmed by 5 bases and 0 bases, with 19 bases remaining between them.

The V call is TRBV2, the J call TRBJ1-2; D ambiguous. The CDR3 length is 18 residues. Looked up from germline, CDR1 is SNHLY and CDR2 is FYNNEI. Trimming left V 2 bases short and J 8 bases short, with 27 bases between. The CDR3 nucleotides read TGTGCCAGCAGTGAATCTTTGGGAAAGGGCCGGACGACGGGGGGCTACACCTTC. Its protein is CASSESLGKGRTTGGYTF.

This clone has a single count. The V and J genes are TRBV18 and TRBJ1-6, with no clear D. The CDR3 consists of 16 residues. V was clipped by 4 bases and J by 4 bases, with 14 bases between them. CDR1 KGHSH and CDR2 LQKENI come from the germline V gene. The CDR3 here is CASSLSTGFYNSPLHF. CDR3 DNA: TGTGCCAGCTCACTCAGTACGGGTTTTTATAATTCACCCCTCCACTTT. The full variable domain, rest sourced from reference TRBV18 and TRBJ1-6, is NAGVMQNPRHLVRRRGQEARLRCSPMKGHSHVYWYRQLPEEGLKFMVYLQKENIIDESGMPKERFSAEFPKEGPSILRIQQVVRGDSAAYFCASSLSTGFYNSPLHFGNGTRLTVT.

The CDR3 loop is CASSSSFVSPLHF. The DNA for the CDR3 is TGTGCCAGCAGCTCAAGCTTTGTTTCACCCCTCCACTTT. This rearrangement joins TRBV14 to TRBJ1-6; D gene ambiguous. There are 13 residues in the CDR3. The germline V and J ends were trimmed by 5 bases and 9 bases, with 11 bases remaining between them. Germline CDR1 SGHDN, CDR2 FVKESK. Together with reference TRBV14 and TRBJ1-6, the CDR3 gives the full variable domain: EAGVTQFPSHSVIEKGQTVTLRCDPISGHDNLYWYRRVMGKEIKFLLHFVKESKQDESGMPNNRFLAERTGGTYSTLKVQPAELEDSGVYFCASSSSFVSPLHFGNGTRLTVT.

The chain joins TRBV12-3 or TRBV12-4 to TRBJ2-7; 9 nucleotides align to TRBD1. The CDR3 runs to 13 residues. After removal of 8 bases from V and 3 bases from J, the junction contained 5 bases not matched to a gene. CDR3 region: CASGTGSHYEQYF. The CDR3 nucleotides are TGTGCCAGCGGGACAGGGTCGCACTACGAGCAGTACTTC.

The chain has TRBV3-1 (or the pseudogene TRBV3-2) and TRBJ2-3; the match to TRBD1 covers 7 bases. The CDR3 length is 15 residues. V shed 4 bases, J shed 2 bases, and the junction held 6 bases outside the gene matches. The germline V gene has CDR1 LGHDT and CDR2 YNNKEL (reference sequence). CDR3 nucleotides: TGTGCCAGCAGCCCCCGGGACAGTTTCACAGATACGCAGTATTTT. This translates into CASSPRDSFTDTQYF.

J is TRBJ1-3 and V is TRBV14; 8 bases are shared with TRBD1. CDR3 size: 15 residues. Trimming took 2 bases from V and 3 from J; bases not matched to a gene: 3. Germline lookup yields CDR1 SGHDN and CDR2 FVKESK. The CDR3 is CASSQSRGRGNTIYF. The CDR3, as DNA: TGTGCCAGCAGCCAAAGCAGGGGGCGTGGAAACACCATATATTTT.

This rearrangement joins TRBV9 to TRBJ1-3, with 7 bases matching TRBD1. CDR1 and CDR2 (germline): SGDLS, YYNGEE. V lost 0 bases to trimming and J lost 2 bases; unmatched junction nucleotides: 5. CDR3 size: 16 residues. CDR3 in amino acids: CASSVAVTGPGNTIYF. In DNA form, the CDR3 reads TGTGCCAGCAGCGTAGCTGTGACAGGGCCTGGAAACACCATATATTTT.

Here the CDR3 reads CASSFRQADGYTF. For the CDR3, the DNA is TGTGCCAGCAGCTTTAGGCAGGCCGATGGCTACACCTTC. The chain recombines TRBV7-8 with TRBJ1-2; D not resolved. Germline V gene lookup returns CDR1 SGHVS and CDR2 FQNEAQ. The CDR3 loop spans 13 amino acids. Trimming took 3 bases from V and 6 from J, leaving 11 bases between them.

The chain links TRBV19 to TRBJ1-3; 9 positions match TRBD1. CDR1 is LNHDA, CDR2 SQIVND, per germline (reference sequence). V lost 7 bases to trimming and J lost 0 bases; unmatched junction nucleotides: 10. CDR3 length: 17 amino acids. DNA for the CDR3: TGTGCCAGTACCAGGGGGGGACAGGGCCTCTCTGGAAACACCATATATTTT. Residues: CASTRGGQGLSGNTIYF.

The chain is built from TRBV27 and TRBJ2-6, with D tentatively TRBD1 (6 bases). Deletions cut 0 bases from V and 0 bases from J, with 9 bases between. The CDR3 covers 17 residues. Germline V gives CDR1 MNHEY, CDR2 SMNVEV (reference sequence). CDR3 amino acids: CASSLSGATSGANVLTF. The CDR3 DNA follows: TGTGCCAGCAGTTTATCGGGGGCAACCTCTGGGGCCAACGTCCTGACTTTC.

The chain couples TRBV4-2 to TRBJ2-3, with a tentative D call TRBD2 (7 bases). The CDR3 loop spans 14 amino acids. The germline V gene has CDR1 LGHNA and CDR2 YNFKEQ. V gave up 3 bases and J gave up 8 bases, with 15 bases separating them. The DNA for the CDR3 is TGTGCCAGCAGCCACCGGGGGGAGGGGGTTACGCAGTATTTT. This gives the protein CASSHRGEGVTQYF.

A few counts support this clone. In DNA, the CDR3 is TGTGCCAGCAGCCAAGATCACGGGAACTCTGTGGCTTTCTTT. This gives the protein CASSQDHGNSVAFF. The chain has TRBV3-1 (or the pseudogene TRBV3-2) and TRBJ1-1; D remains unclear. The CDR3 contains 14 residues. The germline CDR1 and CDR2 sequences are LGHDT and YNNKEL (reference sequence). V lost 0 bases and J lost 11, with 16 bases in between.

The chain employs TRBV28 and TRBJ2-1; TRBD2 matches 9 bases. The CDR3 length is 18 residues. V dropped 8 bases and J dropped 2; count of bases not matched to a gene: 16. Germline CDR1 MDHEN, CDR2 SYDVKM. CDR3 DNA: TGTGCCAGCGAGGGGGCGCGGGTTAGCGGGAGTACCTACAATGAGCAGTTCTTC. Its protein product is CASEGARVSGSTYNEQFF. Using reference TRBV28 and TRBJ2-1 for the parts outside the CDR3, the full variable domain is DVKVTQSSRYLVKRTGEKVFLECVQDMDHENMFWYRQDPGLGLRLIYFSYDVKMKEKGDIPEGYSVSREKKERFSLILESASTNQTSMYLCASEGARVSGSTYNEQFFGPGTRLTVL.

The J gene is TRBJ2-1, the V gene TRBV5-3, with 11 bases that match TRBD2. TRBV5-3 is an open reading frame, and its role is uncertain. The CDR3 runs 19 residues. V dropped 4 bases and J dropped 9; count of bases not matched to a gene: 21. CDR3 sequence reads: CARSENIYSGRGEDGEQFF. CDR3 in DNA: TGTGCCAGAAGCGAAAATATTTATAGCGGGAGGGGTGAAGACGGTGAGCAGTTCTTC.

The rearrangement links TRBV7-9 to TRBJ2-1; 7 bases line up with TRBD1. With V trimmed by 5 bases and J by 10 bases, 5 bases remained unmatched. The CDR3 covers 12 residues. Germline V gives CDR1 SEHNR, CDR2 FQNEAQ (reference sequence). CDR3 residues: CASSETGDEQFF. For the CDR3, the DNA is TGTGCCAGCAGCGAAACAGGGGACGAGCAGTTCTTC.

The sample holds many counts of this clone. The chain combines TRBV19 with TRBJ2-3; 12 positions match TRBD2. Trimming removed 3 bases from V and 6 bases from J; junction bases left unmatched: 10. Germline-derived CDR1 and CDR2 are LNHDA and SQIVND (reference sequence). The length of the CDR3 is 17 residues. CDR3 loop: CASSIGRTSGVPDTQYF. CDR3 nucleotides: TGTGCCAGTAGTATCGGTCGGACTAGCGGGGTCCCGGATACGCAGTATTTT.

This clone was observed at least ten times. The J gene is TRBJ1-1, the V gene TRBV11-2, with D possibly TRBD1 on 6 matching bases. The germline V gene encodes CDR1 SGHAT and CDR2 FQNNGV. The CDR3 extends over 13 amino acids. V lost 5 bases and J lost 3, with 10 bases in between. The CDR3 DNA follows: TGTGCCAGCAGCGTACAGGGTTACACTGAAGCTTTCTTT. Translating it yields CASSVQGYTEAFF.